This T cell receptor beta chain is drawn from a study of blood T cells in healthy people across ages. Study results and caveats: As age increased, TCR beta diversity per million T cells fell in a roughly linear fashion.

The sample holds a few counts of this clonotype. Its target is unknown. Through a sample-barcoded 5' primer and a J-beta primer mix, a second PCR was run for roughly 6 to 11 cycles. TCRdb itself ran the 5' RACE reads through MiXCR, one entry per CDR3 protein. The data hold approximately 810,000 distinct CDR3 sequences, with 35% to 40% observed a single time. This clonotype was sampled from a man younger than 35 in good health. Sequencing input: blood.

This chain's CDR3 is CASSLVGGENTGELFF. The CDR3 bases are TGTGCCAGCAGCTTGGTTGGGGGGGAGAACACCGGGGAGCTGTTTTTT. The chain joins TRBV5-5 to TRBJ2-2; TRBD2 agrees at 7 bases. The CDR3 totals 16 residues. Germline CDR1 is SGHKS and CDR2 is YYEKEE (reference sequence). Losses at the gene ends were 0 bases for V and 1 base for J; bases not matched to a gene: 3.